This T cell receptor beta chain was found in a study of neurological immune-mediated disorders. This clonotype was counted at least ten times. The sample's time point: technical triplicate 2. The trim removed 1 base at V and 6 bases at J, leaving 7 bases unmatched. The CDR3 length is 15 residues. The output of every sequencing run exceeded 180 million TCR-beta sequences, derived from 15-18 subjects. TCRdb re-called the 5' RACE reads with MiXCR, one entry per CDR3 protein. The table includes under 65,000 distinct CDR3 sequences, around 24% detected once. The sequence derives from a man in his sixties with HTLV-1-associated myelopathy (HAM/TSP). The chain recombines TRBV12-3 or TRBV12-4 with TRBJ1-1; 8 nucleotides align to TRBD1. Sample: PBMCs. CDR3 in DNA: TGTGCCAGCAGTTTAGTCGGACAGGGAGGCTCTGAAGCTTTCTTT. Translating it yields CASSLVGQGGSEAFF.